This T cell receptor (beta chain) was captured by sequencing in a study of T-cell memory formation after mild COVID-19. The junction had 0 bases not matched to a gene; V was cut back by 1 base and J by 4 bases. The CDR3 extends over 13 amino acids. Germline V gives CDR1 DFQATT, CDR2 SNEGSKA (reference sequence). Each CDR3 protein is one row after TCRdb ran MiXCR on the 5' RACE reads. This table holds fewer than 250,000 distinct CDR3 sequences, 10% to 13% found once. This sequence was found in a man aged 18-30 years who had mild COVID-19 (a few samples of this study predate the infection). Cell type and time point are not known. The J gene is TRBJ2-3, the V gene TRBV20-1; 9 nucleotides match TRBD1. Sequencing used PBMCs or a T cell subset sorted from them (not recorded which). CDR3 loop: CSARGDRADTQYF. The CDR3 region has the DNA TGCAGTGCTAGAGGGGACAGGGCAGATACGCAGTATTTT.